The rows below give T cell receptor beta chains drawn from one sample of a study of PD-1 blockade in classical Hodgkin lymphoma. The repertoire was sequenced with immunoSEQ multiplex PCR; TCRdb's copy has only in-frame clones and lacks some. In the table there are just over 15,000 clones, about 86% of which are singletons. Sequencing used CD4+ T cells from blood. These receptors all stem from a human donor with classical Hodgkin lymphoma. Both conserved end residues are part of each CDR3. Clone size is not always given. Where it is, it says once, few, many or a class for expanded clones.

CDR3	size	V	J
CASSLATVPQETQYF	-	TRBV5-8	TRBJ2-5
CASRTSAGTAYGYTF	-	TRBV6-5	TRBJ1-2
CASSFQGAPRNEQFF	-	TRBV19	TRBJ2-1
CASSFKTSGAQTGELFF	-	TRBV7-8	TRBJ2-2
CASRGQGSAYNSPLHF	-	TRBV27	TRBJ1-6
CASSPGQGTYEQYF	-	TRBV2	TRBJ2-7
CASSVYPPSGVLTDTQYF	-	TRBV9	TRBJ2-3
CAWSDLGLAGAQYF	once	TRBV30	TRBJ2-5
CASRLGGFEKLFF	-	TRBV2	TRBJ1-4
CASSLERGPYEQYF	-	TRBV5-4	-
CASVGYTEAFF	-	TRBV28	TRBJ1-1
CASSIGDLQETQYF	-	TRBV5-1	TRBJ2-5
CASSPLGRGGKETQYF	-	TRBV5-1	TRBJ2-5
CASSRKGTSYEQYF	-	TRBV5-6	TRBJ2-7
CASSGGVSSGVSTDTQYF	-	TRBV5-1	TRBJ2-3
CASSLAGTGALKGYTF	-	TRBV7-2	TRBJ1-2
CASRIQGPQETQYF	-	TRBV28	TRBJ2-5
CASSPPKGVGEQYF	-	TRBV6-5	TRBJ2-7
CASSKGTGPDSPLHF	-	TRBV5-1	TRBJ1-6
CASSRAPSVDTQYF	-	TRBV5-6	TRBJ2-3
CASSQDQRNTIYF	-	TRBV4-2	TRBJ1-3
CASSLSGGGPSTDTQYF	-	TRBV11-2	TRBJ2-3
CAISDSGNEKLFF	few	TRBV10-3	TRBJ1-4
CASTIQGIAKNIQYF	-	TRBV2	TRBJ2-4
CASSLNGGQYEQYF	once	TRBV28	TRBJ2-7
CASSFREGGPQHF	few	TRBV27	TRBJ1-5
CASRGLGTGSDYGYTF	-	TRBV19	TRBJ1-2
CASSFSPSTDTQYF	-	TRBV19	TRBJ2-3
CASSYGTSGRAGDEQFF	-	TRBV5-4	TRBJ2-1
CASSLFERQGGDAFF	-	TRBV7-2	TRBJ1-1
CASSMTGTGYEKLFF	few	TRBV6-1	TRBJ1-4
CASSQFTGGPQETQYF	-	TRBV14	TRBJ2-5
CASSLGDTQYF	-	TRBV5-5	TRBJ2-3
CASTAQPGNTIYF	-	TRBV6-6	TRBJ1-3
CASVLAGPTDTQYF	once	TRBV18	TRBJ2-3
CASSQNRSPYGYTF	-	TRBV7-8	TRBJ1-2
CASSNLGYGYTF	-	TRBV28	TRBJ1-2
CASSLQGGRTGELFF	once	TRBV19	TRBJ2-2
CASGLTGTGYGYTF	-	TRBV12-5	TRBJ1-2
CASSLARAGRDTQYF	-	TRBV5-5	TRBJ2-3
CASSLGVGQPYGYTF	-	TRBV7-2	TRBJ1-2
CASSKAGEGRDIQYF	-	TRBV21-1	TRBJ2-4
CASSLAGQGWDTQYF	-	TRBV5-5	TRBJ2-3
CASSPSGQGKTFF	-	TRBV21-1	TRBJ1-1
CASSHHGTEAEAFF	-	TRBV7-2	TRBJ1-1
CARVSGANVLTF	-	TRBV30	TRBJ2-6
CASSHGGRALGELFF	few	TRBV7-2	TRBJ2-2
CASSLGTSKQFF	-	TRBV7-2	TRBJ2-1
CASSLVAGEQFF	-	TRBV7-2	TRBJ2-1
CASSSGGREWAEQFF	few	TRBV11-3	TRBJ2-1
CASKEGLVGANAEAFF	-	TRBV2	TRBJ1-1
CASSKGQGAGNEQFF	-	TRBV7-2	TRBJ2-1
CAWSVTGYNEQFF	once	TRBV30	TRBJ2-1
CASSPWTQAYEQYF	-	TRBV28	TRBJ2-7
CASSLSVGQPQHF	-	TRBV27	TRBJ1-5
CASSDSIRGRETQYF	-	TRBV25-1	TRBJ2-5